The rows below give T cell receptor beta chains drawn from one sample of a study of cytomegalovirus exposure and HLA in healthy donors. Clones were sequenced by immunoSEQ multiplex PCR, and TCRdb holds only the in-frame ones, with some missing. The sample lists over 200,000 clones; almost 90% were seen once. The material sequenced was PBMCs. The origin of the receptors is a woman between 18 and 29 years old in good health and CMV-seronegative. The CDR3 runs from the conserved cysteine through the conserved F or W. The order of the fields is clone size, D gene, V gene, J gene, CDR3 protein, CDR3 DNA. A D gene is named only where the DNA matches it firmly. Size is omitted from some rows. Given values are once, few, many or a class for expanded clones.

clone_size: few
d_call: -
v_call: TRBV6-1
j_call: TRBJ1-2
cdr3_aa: CASSVGPEGGYTF
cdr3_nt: TGTGCCAGCAGTGTCGGCCCTGAGGGTGGCTACACCTTC

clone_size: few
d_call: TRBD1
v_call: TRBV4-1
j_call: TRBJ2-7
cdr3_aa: CASSLAPSGQGYEQYF
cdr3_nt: TGCGCCAGCAGCCTAGCCCCCTCTGGACAGGGCTACGAGCAGTACTTC

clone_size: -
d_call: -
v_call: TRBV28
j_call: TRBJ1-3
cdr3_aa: CASSPIDSSGNTIYF
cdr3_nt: TGTGCCAGCAGCCCTATCGACAGCTCTGGAAACACCATATATTTT

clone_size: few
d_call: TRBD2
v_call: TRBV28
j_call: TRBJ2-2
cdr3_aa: CASRRTSRGTGELFF
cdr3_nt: TGTGCCAGCAGAAGGACTAGTCGGGGCACCGGGGAGCTGTTTTTT

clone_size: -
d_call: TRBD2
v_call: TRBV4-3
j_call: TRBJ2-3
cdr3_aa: CASSPRGAGILGDTQYF
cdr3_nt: TGCGCCAGCAGCCCGCGGGGAGCGGGAATTCTAGGAGATACGCAGTATTTT

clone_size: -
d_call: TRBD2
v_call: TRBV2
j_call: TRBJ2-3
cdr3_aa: CASSERLAASTDTQYF
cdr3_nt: TGTGCCAGCAGCGAGAGACTAGCGGCTAGCACAGATACGCAGTATTTT

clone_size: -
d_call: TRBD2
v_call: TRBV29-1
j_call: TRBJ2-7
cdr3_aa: CSVEDRSGGPYEQYF
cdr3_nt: TGCAGCGTTGAAGATCGAAGCGGGGGACCCTACGAGCAGTACTTC

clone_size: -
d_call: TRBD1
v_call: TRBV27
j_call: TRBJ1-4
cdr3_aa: CASSSRQGNEKLFF
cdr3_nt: TGTGCCAGCAGCTCCCGACAGGGAAATGAAAAACTGTTTTTT

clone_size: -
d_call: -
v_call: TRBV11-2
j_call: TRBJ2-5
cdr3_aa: CASSLVEEAAQETQYF
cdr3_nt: TGTGCCAGCAGCTTAGTGGAGGAGGCGGCGCAAGAGACCCAGTACTTC

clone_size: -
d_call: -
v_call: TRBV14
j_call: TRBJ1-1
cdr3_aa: CASSQDVFMTAKEGAEAFF
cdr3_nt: TGTGCCAGCAGCCAAGACGTCTTCATGACAGCGAAAGAGGGGGCTGAAGCTTTCTTT

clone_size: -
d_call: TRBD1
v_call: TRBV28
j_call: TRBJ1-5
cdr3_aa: CASRRGQGAYQPQHF
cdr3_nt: TGTGCCAGCCGAAGGGGACAGGGGGCCTATCAGCCCCAGCATTTT

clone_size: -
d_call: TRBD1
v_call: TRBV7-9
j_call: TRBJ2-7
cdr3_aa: CASSPAFGQVSEQYF
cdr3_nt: TGTGCCAGCAGCCCCGCCTTCGGACAGGTTAGCGAGCAGTACTTC

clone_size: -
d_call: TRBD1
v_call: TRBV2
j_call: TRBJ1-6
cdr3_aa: CASSASGTANSPLHF
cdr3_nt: TGTGCCAGCAGCGCCTCCGGGACAGCCAATTCACCCCTCCACTTT

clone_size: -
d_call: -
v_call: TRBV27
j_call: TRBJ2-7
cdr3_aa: CASSLQGSYEQYF
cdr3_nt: TGTGCCAGCAGTCTGCAGGGTTCCTACGAGCAGTACTTC

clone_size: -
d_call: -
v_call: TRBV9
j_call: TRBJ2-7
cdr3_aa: CASSVDGPGAYEQYF
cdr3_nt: TGTGCCAGCAGCGTAGATGGTCCAGGGGCCTACGAGCAGTACTTC

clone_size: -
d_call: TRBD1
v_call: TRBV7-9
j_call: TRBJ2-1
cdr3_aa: CASTLNRDREFF
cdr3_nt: TGTGCCAGCACCCTGAACCGGGACAGAGAGTTCTTC

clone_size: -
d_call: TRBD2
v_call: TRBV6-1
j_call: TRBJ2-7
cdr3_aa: CASSGPSGKWVGEQYF
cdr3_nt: TGTGCCAGCAGTGGACCTAGCGGGAAATGGGTAGGCGAGCAGTACTTC

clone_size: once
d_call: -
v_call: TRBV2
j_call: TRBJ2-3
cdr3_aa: CASTPWPRSSTDTQYF
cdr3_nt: TGTGCCAGCACTCCCTGGCCCCGGAGTAGCACAGATACGCAGTATTTT

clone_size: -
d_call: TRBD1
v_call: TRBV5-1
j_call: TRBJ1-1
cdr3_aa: CASSPRDRVTEAFF
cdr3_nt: TGCGCCAGCAGCCCCCGGGACAGGGTGACTGAAGCTTTCTTT

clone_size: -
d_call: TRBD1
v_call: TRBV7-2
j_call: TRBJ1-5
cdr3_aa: CASSLGVGGGQPQHF
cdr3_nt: TGTGCCAGCAGCTTAGGTGTAGGAGGGGGCCAGCCCCAGCATTTT

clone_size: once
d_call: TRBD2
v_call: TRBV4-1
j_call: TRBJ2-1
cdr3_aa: CASSQGPTSGAKSSYNEQFF
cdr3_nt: TGCGCCAGCAGCCAAGGTCCCACTAGCGGGGCTAAGAGCTCCTACAATGAGCAGTTCTTC

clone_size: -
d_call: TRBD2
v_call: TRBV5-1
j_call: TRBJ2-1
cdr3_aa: CASSLRAGGINEQFF
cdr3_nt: TGCGCCAGCAGCTTGCGAGCGGGAGGTATTAATGAGCAGTTCTTC